Listed below are T cell receptor beta chains from one sample, sequenced in a study of regulatory T cells in long-lasting Graves disease. TCRdb re-called the multiplex PCR reads with MiXCR, one entry per CDR3 protein. The sample gives roughly 430,000 distinct CDR3 sequences, 21% of which show up once; roughly an eighth is in the top ten. The sample in question was peripheral blood mononuclear cells (PBMCs), obtained when the disease was refractory, from a patient treated with antithyroid drugs. These receptors all stem from a female donor with Graves disease. The CDR3 runs from the conserved cysteine through the conserved F or W. The D gene is left open where the match is weak.

.,TRBV10-3,CAIQTAMNTEAFF
.,TRBV2,CASSEVGATGETQYF
.,TRBV3-1,CASSQGGLDSPLHF
TRBD2,TRBV14,CACRLAGAETQYF
TRBD2,TRBV7-9,CASSAPSGRIDTDTQYF
.,TRBV4-1,CASSQTRGLNTEAFF
.,TRBV20-1,CSARLYYEQYF
.,TRBV7-9,CASSPDGLPTGEQYF
TRBD1,TRBV5-5,CASSPVLGRGANYGYTF
.,TRBV7-9,CASSLVPYGVGSAPPGANVLTF
TRBD1,TRBV6-1,CASYHPTYEDRGSYEKLFF
.,TRBV27,CASSSVSDRGKAFF
.,TRBV12-3/TRBV12-4,CASSLQGPAFF
TRBD1,TRBV5-6,CASSWDRMNEQYF
TRBD2,TRBV2,CASSRTRDSGIEQYF
TRBD2,TRBV12-3/TRBV12-4,CASTPSGTQETQYF
.,TRBV6-1,CASSESWAHEQYF
TRBD1,TRBV30,CAWTPGQSFYTF
TRBD1,TRBV2,CASSESTGEYSNQPQHF
.,TRBV28,CASSFQGPGTEAFF
.,TRBV11-2,CASTTSLGSGNTIYF
.,TRBV12-3/TRBV12-4,CASSLRWGGYTF
TRBD1,TRBV20-1,CSARTPHKDRSNYGYTF
TRBD1,TRBV12-3/TRBV12-4,CASSPDRERDTQYF
.,TRBV5-1,CASNRRAGGVNTEAFF
.,TRBV7-9,CASSSHSGVGANVLTF
.,TRBV15,CATSKVEGRYNEQFF
.,TRBV7-8,CASSLAVPYGYTF
TRBD1,TRBV27,CASSFRQGTYEQYF
TRBD2,TRBV28,CASSRGLAGGPNEQFF
.,TRBV2,CASSEVGDVDNEQFF
TRBD2,TRBV7-2,CASSLGLAGGPSYEQYF